The clone carrying this T cell receptor (beta chain) has more than one count but fewer than ten. The antigen remains unidentified. It was with 60 Vbeta and 13 Jbeta primers that the PCR ran. Libraries were prepared by immunoSEQ multiplex PCR; TCRdb keeps only in-frame clonotypes and omits some of them. This sample has around 160,000 clones, with 60% to 80% found just once. This sample is part of a study of cytomegalovirus exposure and HLA in healthy donors. V lost 6 bases to trimming and J lost 4 bases, with 10 bases between them. The CDR3 totals 13 residues. In germline, CDR1 is MNHNS, CDR2 SASEGT. Findings and caveats of the study: 164 TCR beta chains were listed as cytomegalovirus-associated. Generally TCR sequences proved uncommon, though certain public TCRs appeared in numerous donors. Among CMV-associated TCR beta chains, most appeared HLA-restricted in a later analysis.

The sequenced sample consisted of PBMCs. V gene TRBV6-1 combines with J gene TRBJ1-5; D is unresolved. The sequence was collected from a man between 45 and 60 years old in good health and CMV-seropositive. CDR3 residues: CASRIQKNQPQHF. The CDR3 DNA is TGTGCCAGCAGAATACAGAAAAATCAGCCCCAGCATTTT.